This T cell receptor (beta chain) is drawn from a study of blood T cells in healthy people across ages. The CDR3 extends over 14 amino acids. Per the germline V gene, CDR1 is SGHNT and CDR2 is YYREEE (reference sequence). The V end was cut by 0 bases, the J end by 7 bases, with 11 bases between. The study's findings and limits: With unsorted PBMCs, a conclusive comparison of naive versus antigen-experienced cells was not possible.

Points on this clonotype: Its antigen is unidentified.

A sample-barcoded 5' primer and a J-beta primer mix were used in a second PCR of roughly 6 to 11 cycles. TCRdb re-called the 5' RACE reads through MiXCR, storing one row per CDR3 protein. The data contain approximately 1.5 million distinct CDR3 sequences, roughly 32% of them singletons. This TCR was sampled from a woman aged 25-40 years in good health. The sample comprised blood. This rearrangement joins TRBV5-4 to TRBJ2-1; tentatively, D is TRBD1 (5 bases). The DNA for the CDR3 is TGTGCCAGCAGCTTGGACCTAGGGGAAAATGAGCAGTTCTTC. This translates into CASSLDLGENEQFF. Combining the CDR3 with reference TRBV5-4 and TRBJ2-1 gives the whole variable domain ETGVTQSPTHLIKTRGQQVTLRCSSQSGHNTVSWYQQALGQGPQFIFQYYREEENGRGNFPPRFSGLQFPNYSSELNVNALELDDSALYLCASSLDLGENEQFFGPGTRLTVL.